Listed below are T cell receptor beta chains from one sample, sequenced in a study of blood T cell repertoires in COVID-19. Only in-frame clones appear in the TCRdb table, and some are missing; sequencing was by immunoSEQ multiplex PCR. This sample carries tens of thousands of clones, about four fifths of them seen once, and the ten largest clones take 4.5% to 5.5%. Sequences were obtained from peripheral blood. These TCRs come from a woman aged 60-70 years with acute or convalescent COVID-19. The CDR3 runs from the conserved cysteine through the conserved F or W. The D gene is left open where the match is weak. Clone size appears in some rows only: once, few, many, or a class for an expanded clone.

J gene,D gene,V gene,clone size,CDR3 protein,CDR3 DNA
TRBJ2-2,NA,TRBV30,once,CAWSSGTGELFF,TGTGCCTGGAGCTCCGGGACCGGGGAGCTGTTTTTT
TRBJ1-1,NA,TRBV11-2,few,CASSLAFGGKAFF,TGTGCCAGCAGCTTAGCGTTCGGAGGCAAAGCTTTCTTT
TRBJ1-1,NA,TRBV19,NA,CASSPGRANTEAFF,TGTGCCAGTAGTCCGGGGAGGGCGAACACTGAAGCTTTCTTT
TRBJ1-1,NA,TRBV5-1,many,CASSFEFGNTEAFF,TGCGCCAGCAGCTTTGAATTCGGGAACACTGAAGCTTTCTTT
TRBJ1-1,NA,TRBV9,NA,CASSVVTGGRSDTEAFF,TGTGCCAGCAGCGTAGTGACGGGGGGTAGAAGCGACACTGAAGCTTTCTTT
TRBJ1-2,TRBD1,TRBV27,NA,CASSSTGGRSRVYGYTF,TGTGCCAGCAGTTCTACAGGGGGGCGATCCAGAGTCTATGGCTACACCTTC
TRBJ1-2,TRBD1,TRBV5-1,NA,CASSLNRDRNF,TGCGCCAGCAGCTTAAACCGGGACAGAAATTTC
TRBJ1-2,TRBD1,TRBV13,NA,CASSSDRANYGYTF,TGTGCCAGCAGCTCCGACAGGGCCAACTATGGCTACACCTTC
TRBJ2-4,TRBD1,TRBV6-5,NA,CASSRDRSLKNIQYF,TGTGCCAGCAGTCGGGACAGGAGCCTCAAAAACATTCAGTACTTC
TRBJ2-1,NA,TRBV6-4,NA,CASSDSKRLDEQFF,TGTGCCAGCAGTGACTCGAAGCGGCTGGATGAGCAGTTCTTC
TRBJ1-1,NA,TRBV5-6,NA,CASSFTGLWNTEAFF,TGTGCCAGCAGCTTCACAGGGCTTTGGAACACTGAAGCTTTCTTT
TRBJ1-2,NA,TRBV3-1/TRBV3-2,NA,CASSQGSRVGYTF,TGTGCCAGCAGCCAAGGTTCCAGGGTAGGCTACACCTTC
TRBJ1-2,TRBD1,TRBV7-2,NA,CASSRLGTGVSGYTF,TGTGCCAGCAGCCGCTTAGGGACAGGCGTGAGTGGCTACACCTTC
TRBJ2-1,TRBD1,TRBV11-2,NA,CASSADRSEQFF,TGTGCCAGCAGCGCGGACAGGAGTGAGCAGTTCTTC
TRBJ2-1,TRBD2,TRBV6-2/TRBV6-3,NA,CASSRASGGGNEQFF,TGTGCCAGCAGTCGGGCTAGCGGGGGAGGCAATGAGCAGTTCTTC
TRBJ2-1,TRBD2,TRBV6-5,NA,CASSFGGAVYNEQFF,TGTGCCAGCAGTTTCGGGGGGGCCGTCTACAATGAGCAGTTCTTC
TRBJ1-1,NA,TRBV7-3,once,CASSLYRDTEAFF,TGTGCCAGCAGCTTATACCGGGACACTGAAGCTTTCTTT
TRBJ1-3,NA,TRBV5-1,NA,CASSLGAMGSGNTIYF,TGCGCCAGCAGCTTGGGGGCCATGGGCTCTGGAAACACCATATATTTT
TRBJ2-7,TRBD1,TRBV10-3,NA,CAITSGQGREQYF,TGTGCCATCACATCGGGACAGGGGAGGGAGCAGTACTTC
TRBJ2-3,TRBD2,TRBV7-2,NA,CASSLVTSGASTDTQYF,TGTGCCAGCAGCTTAGTGACTAGCGGGGCCAGCACAGATACGCAGTATTTT